The 3 T cell receptor beta chains below come from one sample, sequenced in a study of early T cells in non-severe SARS-CoV-2 infection. MiXCR was run by TCRdb on the 5' RACE reads, yielding one entry per CDR3 protein. The sample contains 46,000 or so distinct CDR3 sequences, approximately 13% of which appear only once. The sample taken for sequencing was whole blood. All receptors come from an adult who was a healthcare worker with PCR-confirmed SARS-CoV-2 infection or an uninfected control (not recorded which).

The sample holds many counts of this clonotype. The chain joins TRBV6-4 to TRBJ2-2, with TRBD1 matching 7 bases. The CDR3 loop spans 16 amino acids. Per germline, CDR1 MRHNA and CDR2 SNTAGT. The trim removed 0 bases at V and 0 bases at J, leaving 1 base unmatched. CDR3 residues: CASSDSGGANTGELFF. In DNA, the CDR3 is TGTGCCAGCAGTGACTCAGGGGGCGCGAACACCGGGGAGCTGTTTTTT.

This clonotype was detected only a few times. V gene TRBV5-5 combines with J gene TRBJ2-5; D perhaps matches TRBD1 (6 bases). Trimming shortened V by 4 bases and J by 3 bases, and 13 bases separated the two germline ends. This CDR3 is 14 amino acids long. Germline values: CDR1 SGHKS, CDR2 YYEKEE (reference sequence). The CDR3 bases are TGTGCCAGCAGCAATAGCCGGGACAAAGAGACCCAGTACTTC. Protein sequence: CASSNSRDKETQYF.

This clonotype was observed at least ten times. The J gene is TRBJ2-1, the V gene TRBV11-3, with unresolved D. This CDR3 spans 13 amino acids. The V and J ends lost 5 bases and 8 bases respectively, with 13 bases between them. CDR1 and CDR2 (germline): SGHNT, YENEEA. The CDR3 region is CASSPRTWDEQFF. The CDR3 DNA reads TGTGCCAGCAGCCCTAGGACCTGGGATGAGCAGTTCTTC. Looking up the rest from reference TRBV11-3 and TRBJ2-1 gives the full variable domain: EAGVVQSPRYKIIEKKQPVAFWCNPISGHNTLYWYLQNLGQGPELLIRYENEEAVDDSQLPKDRFSAERLKGVDSTLKIQPAELGDSAVYLCASSPRTWDEQFFGPGTRLTVL.